This T cell receptor beta chain was captured in a study of blood T cell repertoires in COVID-19. This table comes from immunoSEQ multiplex PCR, and its TCRdb copy is limited to in-frame clones, with some not included. The sample yields approximately 100,000 clones, 70% to 85% seen once. Germline V gene sequence: CDR1 SGHRS, CDR2 YFSETQ. This CDR3 spans 17 amino acids. With 3 bases clipped from V and 1 base from J, the junction kept 7 bases outside the gene matches. The sequenced sample was peripheral blood. The source of this sequence is a woman aged 55-70 years with acute or convalescent COVID-19. The V gene is TRBV5-1, the J gene TRBJ1-4; TRBD1 agrees at 9 bases. DNA for the CDR3: TGCGCCAGCAGCTACGGACAGGGGCGCCTAACTAATGAAAAACTGTTTTTT. This encodes CASSYGQGRLTNEKLFF.